Listed below are T cell receptor beta chains from one sample, sequenced in a study of regulatory T cells in long-lasting Graves disease. One entry per CDR3 protein, called by TCRdb with MiXCR from the multiplex PCR reads. This sample has 360,000 or so distinct CDR3 sequences, with 12% found just once. The same sample was also used in a study of T cells in Graves' hyperthyroidism and ophthalmopathy.

The sample in question was peripheral blood mononuclear cells (PBMCs), obtained at new diagnosis, from a patient treated with antithyroid drugs. These TCRs come from a woman between 18 and 29 years old with Graves disease. Each CDR3 is given with its conserved first and last residue. A D gene is named only where the DNA matches it firmly. Clone size appears in some rows only: once, few, many, or a class for an expanded clone.

len: 15; d_gene: TRBD1; v_gene: TRBV10-3; abundance: NA; j_gene: TRBJ2-2; CDR3nt: TGTGCCATCAACGAACAGGGGATGAACACCGGGGAGCTGTTTTTT; CDR3aa: CAINEQGMNTGELFF
len: 16; d_gene: NA; v_gene: TRBV13; abundance: many; j_gene: TRBJ1-2; CDR3nt: TGTGCCAGCAGGGTCGGAGATGACCTTGGTAACTATGGCTACACCTTC; CDR3aa: CASRVGDDLGNYGYTF
len: 17; d_gene: TRBD2; v_gene: TRBV5-1; abundance: many; j_gene: TRBJ2-3; CDR3nt: TGCGCCAGCCGAATAGTTGGGACTAGCGATGTTTCAGATACGCAGTATTTT; CDR3aa: CASRIVGTSDVSDTQYF
len: 13; d_gene: TRBD2; v_gene: TRBV7-3; abundance: many; j_gene: TRBJ2-1; CDR3nt: TGTGCCAGCGGGACTAGCGGCTACAATGAGCAGTTCTTC; CDR3aa: CASGTSGYNEQFF
len: 16; d_gene: TRBD2; v_gene: TRBV7-8; abundance: many; j_gene: TRBJ2-3; CDR3nt: TGTGCCAGCAGCTTGGGACTAGCGATTAGCACAGATACGCAGTATTTT; CDR3aa: CASSLGLAISTDTQYF
len: 20; d_gene: TRBD1; v_gene: TRBV4-3; abundance: many; j_gene: TRBJ1-5; CDR3nt: TGCGCCAGCAGCCAAGTTCCTACGGACAGGGGGCGCTTAGGGAATCAGCCCCAGCATTTT; CDR3aa: CASSQVPTDRGRLGNQPQHF
len: 16; d_gene: TRBD2; v_gene: TRBV12-3/TRBV12-4; abundance: NA; j_gene: TRBJ2-1; CDR3nt: TGTGCCAGCAGTAAGAAAGGGACTAGCGGAAACAGTGAGCAGTTCTTC; CDR3aa: CASSKKGTSGNSEQFF
len: 14; d_gene: TRBD2; v_gene: TRBV12-3/TRBV12-4; abundance: many; j_gene: TRBJ2-5; CDR3nt: TGTGCCAGCAGACTGATAGGACTAGGATGGACCCAGTACTTC; CDR3aa: CASRLIGLGWTQYF
len: 15; d_gene: TRBD1; v_gene: TRBV6-1; abundance: few; j_gene: TRBJ2-1; CDR3nt: TGTGCCAGCAGCGAAGGACAGGGGGCATATAATGAGCAGTTCTTC; CDR3aa: CASSEGQGAYNEQFF
len: 13; d_gene: NA; v_gene: TRBV27; abundance: NA; j_gene: TRBJ2-7; CDR3nt: TGTGCCAGCAGCGTTAAGGGGGCCTACGAGCAGTACTTC; CDR3aa: CASSVKGAYEQYF
len: 14; d_gene: TRBD1; v_gene: TRBV4-1; abundance: NA; j_gene: TRBJ2-1; CDR3nt: TGCGCCAGCAGCGCAGGGACAGGGCCCAATGAGCAGTTCTTC; CDR3aa: CASSAGTGPNEQFF
len: 14; d_gene: NA; v_gene: TRBV15; abundance: many; j_gene: TRBJ1-2; CDR3nt: TGTGCCACCAGCCGGGGGGGTTATATTGATGGCTACACCTTC; CDR3aa: CATSRGGYIDGYTF
len: 13; d_gene: TRBD2; v_gene: TRBV6-5; abundance: NA; j_gene: TRBJ2-1; CDR3nt: TGTGCCAGCAGTAACTGGACTAGCATAAAGCAGTTCTTC; CDR3aa: CASSNWTSIKQFF
len: 16; d_gene: NA; v_gene: TRBV12-3/TRBV12-4; abundance: few; j_gene: TRBJ2-1; CDR3nt: TGTGCCAGCAGTTCCCCTGGGGCAGGGCGTAACAATGAGCAGTTCTTC; CDR3aa: CASSSPGAGRNNEQFF
len: 14; d_gene: NA; v_gene: TRBV7-2; abundance: many; j_gene: TRBJ1-1; CDR3nt: TGTGCCAGCAGCTTAGGGGGTGGGGTTCGGGTAGCTTTCTTT; CDR3aa: CASSLGGGVRVAFF
len: 13; d_gene: NA; v_gene: TRBV7-3; abundance: many; j_gene: TRBJ1-6; CDR3nt: TGTGCCAGCAGCTTAGGCCCAGGCACACCCCTCCACTTT; CDR3aa: CASSLGPGTPLHF
len: 16; d_gene: NA; v_gene: TRBV2; abundance: many; j_gene: TRBJ1-4; CDR3nt: TGTGCCAGCAGTGACAGGACAACTACAACTAATGAAAAACTGTTTTTT; CDR3aa: CASSDRTTTTNEKLFF
len: 14; d_gene: NA; v_gene: TRBV19; abundance: NA; j_gene: TRBJ2-4; CDR3nt: TGTGCCAGTAGTATCCAGGGTACCAAAAACATTCAGTACTTC; CDR3aa: CASSIQGTKNIQYF
len: 17; d_gene: NA; v_gene: TRBV4-3; abundance: many; j_gene: TRBJ2-1; CDR3nt: TGCGCCAGCAGCCAAGTTCAACGCGGTCTAGCCAGCAATGAGCAGTTCTTC; CDR3aa: CASSQVQRGLASNEQFF
len: 17; d_gene: TRBD2; v_gene: TRBV20-1; abundance: many; j_gene: TRBJ2-7; CDR3nt: TGCAGTGCGCCTGAGGCCGGGGCTGGACTAGTCGAATACGAGCAGTACTTC; CDR3aa: CSAPEAGAGLVEYEQYF
len: 12; d_gene: NA; v_gene: TRBV7-9; abundance: many; j_gene: TRBJ2-2; CDR3nt: TGTGCCAGCAGCCTCCTGACCCGGGAGCTGTTTTTT; CDR3aa: CASSLLTRELFF
len: 16; d_gene: TRBD1; v_gene: TRBV7-2; abundance: NA; j_gene: TRBJ2-3; CDR3nt: TGTGCCAGCAGCCCCCAGGGACAGCCTCCCTCAGATACGCAGTATTTT; CDR3aa: CASSPQGQPPSDTQYF
len: 16; d_gene: NA; v_gene: TRBV19; abundance: NA; j_gene: TRBJ1-1; CDR3nt: TGTGCCAGTAGTATAGAAAACAGGGCCGGGAACACTGAAGCTTTCTTT; CDR3aa: CASSIENRAGNTEAFF
len: 15; d_gene: NA; v_gene: TRBV12-3/TRBV12-4; abundance: NA; j_gene: TRBJ1-6; CDR3nt: TGTGCCAGCAGGGTCACAGGTGGCATAATTTCACCCCCCCACTTT; CDR3aa: CASRVTGGIISPPHF
len: 13; d_gene: NA; v_gene: TRBV12-3/TRBV12-4; abundance: many; j_gene: TRBJ1-5; CDR3nt: TGTGCCAGCAGTTTAACGATCAATCAGCCCCAGCATTTT; CDR3aa: CASSLTINQPQHF
len: 17; d_gene: TRBD2; v_gene: TRBV7-3; abundance: many; j_gene: TRBJ2-1; CDR3nt: TGTGCCAGCAGCTATCGGACTAGCGGGATCGGTTACAATGAGCAGTTCTTC; CDR3aa: CASSYRTSGIGYNEQFF
len: 14; d_gene: TRBD2; v_gene: TRBV7-9; abundance: few; j_gene: TRBJ2-1; CDR3nt: TGTGCCAGCAGCTCTCCACTAGCGCCCAATGAGCAGTTCTTC; CDR3aa: CASSSPLAPNEQFF
len: 16; d_gene: NA; v_gene: TRBV12-3/TRBV12-4; abundance: NA; j_gene: TRBJ2-5; CDR3nt: TGTGCCAGCAGTTTAGCGGTATGGGGGATACAAGAGACCCAGTACTTC; CDR3aa: CASSLAVWGIQETQYF
len: 14; d_gene: TRBD1; v_gene: TRBV28; abundance: NA; j_gene: TRBJ1-1; CDR3nt: TGTGCCAGCAGTATACTTACAGGGGTGACTGAAGCTTTCTTT; CDR3aa: CASSILTGVTEAFF
len: 13; d_gene: NA; v_gene: TRBV6-1; abundance: many; j_gene: TRBJ1-4; CDR3nt: TGTGCCAGCAGACGACAGTTGTTTGAAAAACTGTTTTTT; CDR3aa: CASRRQLFEKLFF
len: 17; d_gene: NA; v_gene: TRBV5-1; abundance: few; j_gene: TRBJ2-1; CDR3nt: TGCGCCAGCAGCTTGGGTCCCACTAGCCGGGGTATCAATGAGCAGTTCTTC; CDR3aa: CASSLGPTSRGINEQFF
len: 15; d_gene: TRBD2; v_gene: TRBV20-1; abundance: many; j_gene: TRBJ2-3; CDR3nt: TGCAGTGCGGGGGGACTAGCGGGAGCAATAGATACGCAGTATTTT; CDR3aa: CSAGGLAGAIDTQYF
len: 14; d_gene: NA; v_gene: TRBV7-2; abundance: NA; j_gene: TRBJ1-2; CDR3nt: TGTGCCAGCAGCTTAGGTTCAGCAAACTATGGCTACATCTTC; CDR3aa: CASSLGSANYGYIF
len: 14; d_gene: TRBD1; v_gene: TRBV7-9; abundance: NA; j_gene: TRBJ1-5; CDR3nt: TGTGCCAGCAGCCCCGGGACAGCTCCGGGGCCCCAGCATTTT; CDR3aa: CASSPGTAPGPQHF
len: 17; d_gene: NA; v_gene: TRBV3-1; abundance: many; j_gene: TRBJ2-1; CDR3nt: TGTGCCAGCAGCCAAGTCTCACGGGGTAATTCCTACAATGAGCAGTTCTTC; CDR3aa: CASSQVSRGNSYNEQFF
len: 16; d_gene: TRBD2; v_gene: TRBV28; abundance: many; j_gene: TRBJ2-3; CDR3nt: TGTGCCAGCAGACCCCGCATGGGGGAGGGCCGCGATACGCAGTATTTT; CDR3aa: CASRPRMGEGRDTQYF
len: 19; d_gene: TRBD2; v_gene: TRBV6-2/TRBV6-3; abundance: many; j_gene: TRBJ2-1; CDR3nt: TGTGCCAGCAGTTCTCGGGAGGGCCGACTAGCGGGAGCTCGAAATGAGCAGTTCTTC; CDR3aa: CASSSREGRLAGARNEQFF
len: 15; d_gene: TRBD1; v_gene: TRBV9; abundance: many; j_gene: TRBJ2-1; CDR3nt: TGTGCCAGCAGCGTAGGAGGGACAGGGGCCAATGAGCAGTTCTTC; CDR3aa: CASSVGGTGANEQFF
len: 13; d_gene: NA; v_gene: TRBV5-6; abundance: few; j_gene: TRBJ2-2; CDR3nt: TGTGCCAGCAGGCCAGTTGACACCGGGGAGCTGTTTTTT; CDR3aa: CASRPVDTGELFF
len: 15; d_gene: TRBD1; v_gene: TRBV5-1; abundance: NA; j_gene: TRBJ2-5; CDR3nt: TGCGCCAGCAGCTTAAGGGACAGAAGAGAGGGGACCCAGTACTTC; CDR3aa: CASSLRDRREGTQYF